The entry below gives a single TCR beta chain sequence along with its context. Time point reported: pre-treatment baseline. Samples come from before therapy and from week 3 after the first blockade cycle. Response was assessed by RECIST 1.1 at 12 weeks, except two rapid progressors. A fixed DNA input of around 0.35 ug was used per bulk PBMC sample. Method: immunoSEQ multiplex PCR; TCRdb's copy keeps in-frame clones and lacks some. The table shows tens of thousands of clones, with nearly 90% occurring only once. The length of the CDR3 is 12 residues. The V gene's germline CDR1 is SQVTM and CDR2 ANQGSEA. V lost 2 bases and J 1 base, leaving 6 bases between the germline ends. The sample is drawn from a study of blood T cell dynamics during melanoma immunotherapy.

The J gene is TRBJ2-7, the V gene TRBV29-1; D is unclear. This clonotype was sampled from a human donor with melanoma. This sample comprised blood, obtained from a patient treated with checkpoint blockade. The CDR3 loop reads CSVETDSYEQYF. In DNA form, the CDR3 reads TGCAGCGTTGAAACGGATTCCTACGAGCAGTACTTC.